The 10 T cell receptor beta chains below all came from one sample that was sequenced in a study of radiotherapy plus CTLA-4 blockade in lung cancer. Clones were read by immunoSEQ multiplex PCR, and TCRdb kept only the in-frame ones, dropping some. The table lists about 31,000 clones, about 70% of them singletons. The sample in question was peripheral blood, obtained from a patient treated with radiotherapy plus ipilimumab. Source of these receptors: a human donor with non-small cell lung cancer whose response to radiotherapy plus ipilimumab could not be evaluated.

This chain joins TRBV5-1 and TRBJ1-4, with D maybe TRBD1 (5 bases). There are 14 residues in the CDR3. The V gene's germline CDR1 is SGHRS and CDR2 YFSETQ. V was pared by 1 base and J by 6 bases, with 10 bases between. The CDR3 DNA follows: TGCGCCAGCAGCTTGACGGGGGGGGATGAAAAACTGTTTTTT. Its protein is CASSLTGGDEKLFF.

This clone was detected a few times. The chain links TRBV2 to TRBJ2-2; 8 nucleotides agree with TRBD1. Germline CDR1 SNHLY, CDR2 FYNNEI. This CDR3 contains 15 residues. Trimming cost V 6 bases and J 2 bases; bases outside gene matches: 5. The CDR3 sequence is CASRTGTGNTGELFF. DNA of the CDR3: TGTGCCAGCAGGACCGGGACAGGTAACACCGGGGAGCTGTTTTTT.

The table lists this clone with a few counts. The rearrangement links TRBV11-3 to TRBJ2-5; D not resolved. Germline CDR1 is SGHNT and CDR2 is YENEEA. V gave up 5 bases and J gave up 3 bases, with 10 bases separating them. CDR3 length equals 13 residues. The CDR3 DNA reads TGTGCCAGCAGCCTGCAGGTGAAAGAGACCCAGTACTTC. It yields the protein CASSLQVKETQYF. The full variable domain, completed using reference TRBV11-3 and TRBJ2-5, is EAGVVQSPRYKIIEKKQPVAFWCNPISGHNTLYWYLQNLGQGPELLIRYENEEAVDDSQLPKDRFSAERLKGVDSTLKIQPAELGDSAVYLCASSLQVKETQYFGPGTRLLVL.

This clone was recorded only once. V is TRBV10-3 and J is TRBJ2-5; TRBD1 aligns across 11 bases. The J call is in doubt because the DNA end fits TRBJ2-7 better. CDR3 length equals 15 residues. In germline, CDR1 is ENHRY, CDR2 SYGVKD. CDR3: CAISAGTGGSYEQYF. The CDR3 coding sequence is TGTGCCATCAGTGCCGGGACAGGGGGCTCCTACGAGCAGTACTTC.

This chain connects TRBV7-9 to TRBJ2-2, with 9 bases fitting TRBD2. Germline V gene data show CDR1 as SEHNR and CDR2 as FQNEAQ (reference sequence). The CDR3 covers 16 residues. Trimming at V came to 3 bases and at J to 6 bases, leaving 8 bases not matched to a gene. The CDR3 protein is CASSFGLAGHAGELFF. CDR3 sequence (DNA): TGTGCCAGCAGCTTCGGGCTAGCGGGACACGCCGGGGAGCTGTTTTTT.

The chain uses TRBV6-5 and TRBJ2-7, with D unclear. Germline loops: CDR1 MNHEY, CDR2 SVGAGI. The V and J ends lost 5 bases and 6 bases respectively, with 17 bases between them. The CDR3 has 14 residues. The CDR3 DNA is TGTGCCAGCAGTGCGCCCCCGTTAGTAACCGAGCAGTACTTC. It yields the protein CASSAPPLVTEQYF.

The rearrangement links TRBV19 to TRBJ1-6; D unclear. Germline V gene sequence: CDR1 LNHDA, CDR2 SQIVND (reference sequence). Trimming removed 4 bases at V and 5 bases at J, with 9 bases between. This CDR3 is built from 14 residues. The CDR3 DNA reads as TGTGCCAGTAGTAGGTACCAGGATAATTCACCCCTCCACTTT. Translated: CASSRYQDNSPLHF.

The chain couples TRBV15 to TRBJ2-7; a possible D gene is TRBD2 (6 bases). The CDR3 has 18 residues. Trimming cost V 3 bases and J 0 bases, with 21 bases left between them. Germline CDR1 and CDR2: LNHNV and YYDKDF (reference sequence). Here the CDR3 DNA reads TGTGCCACCAGCAGCTATCGGGGAGCTGGAGGGACCTCCTACGAGCAGTACTTC. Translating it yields CATSSYRGAGGTSYEQYF.

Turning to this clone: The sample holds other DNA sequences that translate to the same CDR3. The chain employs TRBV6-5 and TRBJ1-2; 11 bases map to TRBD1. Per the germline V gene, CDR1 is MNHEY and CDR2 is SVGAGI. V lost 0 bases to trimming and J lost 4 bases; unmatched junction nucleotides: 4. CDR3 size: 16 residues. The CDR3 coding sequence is TGTGCCAGCAGTTACTCCCGGACAGGGGGCGGCTATGGCTACACCTTC. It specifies CASSYSRTGGGYGYTF.

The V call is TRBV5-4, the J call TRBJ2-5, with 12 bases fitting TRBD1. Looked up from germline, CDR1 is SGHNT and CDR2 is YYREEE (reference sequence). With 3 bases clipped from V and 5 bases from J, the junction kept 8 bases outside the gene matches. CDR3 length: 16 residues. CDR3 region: CASSSSGTGGGETQYF. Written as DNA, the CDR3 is TGTGCCAGCAGCTCTTCCGGGACAGGGGGCGGTGAGACCCAGTACTTC.